This T cell receptor beta chain was recorded in a study of T cells in Graves' hyperthyroidism and ophthalmopathy. Turning to the study itself: At the time of initial diagnosis and before any treatment, peripheral blood was collected.

Amplification yielded TCR beta CDR3 regions, with RNA transcripts as the source. The HTBI primer set was used in a first-round RT-PCR of the TCR CDR3. TCRdb re-called the multiplex PCR reads through MiXCR, storing one row per CDR3 protein. The sample lists about 380,000 distinct CDR3 sequences, about 14% occurring once. Uncontrolled infections, other autoimmune diseases, pregnancy or lactation led to exclusion of patients. Trimming took 2 bases from V and 2 from J, leaving 6 bases between them. From germline, CDR1 is MDHEN and CDR2 SYDVKM. CDR3 length: 13 residues. This clonotype has only a few counts.

The rearrangement joins TRBV28 to TRBJ1-1; D is unclear. This clonotype originated in a man younger than 45 with Graves' hyperthyroidism that later progressed to Graves' ophthalmopathy. Material for sequencing was blood. The CDR3 loop reads CASSLSSNTEAFF. CDR3 DNA: TGTGCCAGCAGTTTAAGCAGTAACACTGAAGCTTTCTTT.